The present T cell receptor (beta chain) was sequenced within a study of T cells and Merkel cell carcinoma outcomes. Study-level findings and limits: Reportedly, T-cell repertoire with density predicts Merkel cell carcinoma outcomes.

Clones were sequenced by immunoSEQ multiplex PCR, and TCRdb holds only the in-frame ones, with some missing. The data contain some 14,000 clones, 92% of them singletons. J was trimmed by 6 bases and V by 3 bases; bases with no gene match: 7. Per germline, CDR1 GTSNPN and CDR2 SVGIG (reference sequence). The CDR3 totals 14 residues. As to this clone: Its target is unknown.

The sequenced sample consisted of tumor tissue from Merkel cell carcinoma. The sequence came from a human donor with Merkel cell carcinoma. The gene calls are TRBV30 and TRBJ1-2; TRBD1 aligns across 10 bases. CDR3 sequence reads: CAWREGTGVNGYTF. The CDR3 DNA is TGTGCCTGGAGAGAAGGGACAGGGGTTAATGGCTACACCTTC.